This paragraph covers one T cell receptor (beta chain) sequence. Its antigen is undetermined. Attachment of unique molecular identifiers to individual cDNA molecules was performed. TCRdb fed the 5' RACE reads into MiXCR, producing one record per CDR3 protein. The sample carries approximately 40,000 distinct CDR3 sequences, around 9.9% recorded once. This specimen belongs to a study of early T cells in non-severe SARS-CoV-2 infection. Study background: The authors sequenced bulk RNA from unsorted whole blood, leaving chains unpaired.

Study-level findings and limits: Sequences matched to VDJdb favored anti-spike CD8 responses, while private and CD4 specificities were missed.

Germline loops: CDR1 MNHEY, CDR2 SVGAGI. The CDR3 consists of 17 residues. Trimming took off 7 bases at V and 5 bases at J, with 26 bases between the two ends. The clonotype was recovered from an adult who was a healthcare worker with PCR-confirmed SARS-CoV-2 infection or an uninfected control (not recorded which). Sequencing was done on a sample of whole blood. V is TRBV6-5 and J is TRBJ1-1, with unresolved D. This chain's CDR3 is CASTLYRPRLWETEAFF. The CDR3 nucleotides read TGTGCCAGCACCCTATATCGACCAAGGCTCTGGGAAACTGAAGCTTTCTTT.